Below, 2 T cell receptor beta chains from the same sample are listed, as sequenced in a study of sequential checkpoint blockade in melanoma. Treatment specified: randomized to nivolumab then ipilimumab (arm A) or the reverse (arm B). Method: immunoSEQ multiplex PCR; TCRdb's copy keeps in-frame clones and lacks some. The sample yields fewer than 25,000 clones, 65% to 90% seen once. This sample comprised CD8+ T cells sorted from blood (inferred from file names), obtained from a patient given nivolumab and ipilimumab in sequence. The receptors come from a human donor with melanoma.

The chain carries TRBV5-1 and TRBJ2-7; 7 positions agree with TRBD1. The CDR3 consists of 14 residues. V lost 2 bases and J lost 0; bases outside the gene matches: 2. Per the germline V gene, CDR1 is SGHRS and CDR2 is YFSETQ. The CDR3 DNA sequence: TGCGCCAGCAGCTTCGGGACAGCCTCCTACGAGCAGTACTTC. Translating it yields CASSFGTASYEQYF. The complete variable domain, with remaining parts taken from reference TRBV5-1 and TRBJ2-7, reads KAGVTQTPRYLIKTRGQQVTLSCSPISGHRSVSWYQQTPGQGLQFLFEYFSETQRNKGNFPGRFSGRQFSNSRSEMNVSTLELGDSALYLCASSFGTASYEQYFGPGTRLTVT.

This chain uses TRBV5-6 with TRBJ2-5; D is unclear. The tail of the sequence fits TRBJ2-7 better, so the J call may be wrong. The V gene's germline CDR1 is SGHDT and CDR2 YYEEEE. The length of the CDR3 is 14 residues. The CDR3 DNA reads as TGTGCCAGCAGCTTGGTACAGAGCTCCTACGAGCAGTACTTC. Amino acid sequence: CASSLVQSSYEQYF.